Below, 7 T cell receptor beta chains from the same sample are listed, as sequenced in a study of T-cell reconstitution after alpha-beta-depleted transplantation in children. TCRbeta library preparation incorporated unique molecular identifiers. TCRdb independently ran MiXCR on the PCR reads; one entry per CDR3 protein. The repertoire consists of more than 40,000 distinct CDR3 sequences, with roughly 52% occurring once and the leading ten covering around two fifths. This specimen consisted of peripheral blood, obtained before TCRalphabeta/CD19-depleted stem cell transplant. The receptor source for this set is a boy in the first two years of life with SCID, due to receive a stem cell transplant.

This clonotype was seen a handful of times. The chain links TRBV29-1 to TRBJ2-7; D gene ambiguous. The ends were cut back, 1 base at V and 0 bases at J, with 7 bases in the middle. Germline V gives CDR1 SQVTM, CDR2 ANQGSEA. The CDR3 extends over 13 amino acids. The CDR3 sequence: CSVEGSGSYEQYF. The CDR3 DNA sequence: TGCAGCGTTGAAGGGTCGGGCTCCTACGAGCAGTACTTC.

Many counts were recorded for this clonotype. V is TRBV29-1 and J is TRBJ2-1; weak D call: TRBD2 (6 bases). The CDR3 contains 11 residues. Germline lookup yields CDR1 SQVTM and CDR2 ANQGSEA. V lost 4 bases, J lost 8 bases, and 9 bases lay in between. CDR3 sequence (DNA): TGCAGCGTTGGGGGGGTTGATGAGCAGTTCTTC. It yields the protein CSVGGVDEQFF.

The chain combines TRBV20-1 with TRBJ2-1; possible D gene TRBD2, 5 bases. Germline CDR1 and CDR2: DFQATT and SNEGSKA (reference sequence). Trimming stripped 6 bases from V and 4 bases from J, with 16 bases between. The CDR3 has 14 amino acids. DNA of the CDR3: TGCAGTGCCCAGGCAAGCGGCCCTTACAATGAGCAGTTCTTC. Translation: CSAQASGPYNEQFF.

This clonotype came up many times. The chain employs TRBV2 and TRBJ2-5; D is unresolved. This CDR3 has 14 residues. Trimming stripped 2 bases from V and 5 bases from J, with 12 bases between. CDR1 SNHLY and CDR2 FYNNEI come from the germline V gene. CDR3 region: CASSEMQVLETQYF. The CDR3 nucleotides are TGTGCCAGCAGTGAAATGCAGGTGTTGGAGACCCAGTACTTC.

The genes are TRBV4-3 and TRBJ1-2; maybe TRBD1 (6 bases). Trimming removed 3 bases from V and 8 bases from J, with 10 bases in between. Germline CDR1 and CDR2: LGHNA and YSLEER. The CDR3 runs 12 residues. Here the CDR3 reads CASSQPGEGYTF. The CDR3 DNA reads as TGCGCCAGCAGCCAGCCAGGGGAGGGCTACACCTTC.

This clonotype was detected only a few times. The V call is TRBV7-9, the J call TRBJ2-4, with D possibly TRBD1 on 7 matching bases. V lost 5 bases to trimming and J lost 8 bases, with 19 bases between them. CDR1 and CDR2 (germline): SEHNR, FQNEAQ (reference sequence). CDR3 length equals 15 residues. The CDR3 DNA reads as TGTGCCAGCAGCCCGACAGGGTCGGGCGGGGACATTCAGTACTTC. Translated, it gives CASSPTGSGGDIQYF.

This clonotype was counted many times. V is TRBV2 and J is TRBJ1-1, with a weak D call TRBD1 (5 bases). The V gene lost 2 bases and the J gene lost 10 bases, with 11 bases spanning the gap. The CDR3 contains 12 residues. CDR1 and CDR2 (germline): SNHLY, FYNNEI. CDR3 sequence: CASSEYGGLAFF. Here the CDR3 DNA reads TGTGCCAGCAGTGAATACGGGGGGTTAGCTTTCTTT.